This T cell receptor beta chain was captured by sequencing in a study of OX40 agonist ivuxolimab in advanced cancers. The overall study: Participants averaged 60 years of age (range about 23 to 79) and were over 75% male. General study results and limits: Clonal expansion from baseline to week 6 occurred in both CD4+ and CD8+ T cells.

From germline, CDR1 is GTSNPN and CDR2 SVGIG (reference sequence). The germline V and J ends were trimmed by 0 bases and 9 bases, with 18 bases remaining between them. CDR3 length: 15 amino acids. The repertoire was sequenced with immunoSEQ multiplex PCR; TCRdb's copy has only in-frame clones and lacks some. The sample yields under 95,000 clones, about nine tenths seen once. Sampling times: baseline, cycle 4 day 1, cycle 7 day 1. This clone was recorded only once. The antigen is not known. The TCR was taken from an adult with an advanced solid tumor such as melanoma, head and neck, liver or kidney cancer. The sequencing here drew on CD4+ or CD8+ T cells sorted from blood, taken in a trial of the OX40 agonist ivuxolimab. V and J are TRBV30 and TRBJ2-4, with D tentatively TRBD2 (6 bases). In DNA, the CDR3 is TGTGCCTGGAGTGTACTTGGGGGAATGGGAGGCATTCAGTACTTC. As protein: CAWSVLGGMGGIQYF.